This record covers a single TCR beta chain. The table lists this clone with a few counts. Its target antigen remains unknown. Base qualities were left out, and no much larger clone turns up one base away. The CDR3 goes from the cysteine to the phenylalanine over 12 residues. CDR3 DNA only is kept here, 36 bases in frame from base 1. Between the V and J ends, shortened by 2 bases and 0 bases respectively, the junction contains 4 bases. CDR1 GTSNPN and CDR2 SVGIG are derived from the germline V gene (reference sequence). The data originate from a study of beta chain features in type 1 diabetes (dated by TCRdb to between 2018 and 2020). A note on the overall study: Patients and healthy donors did not differ in mean age, gender distribution, total cell number or subset yield. The study compared TCRB repertoires of sorted circulating CD4+ T cell subsets between recently diagnosed type 1 diabetes patients and matched healthy donors. Regulatory and stem cell-like memory subsets were isolated from only 8 patients and roughly eight healthy donors, whereas naive and central memory subsets came from all 28 donors. A total of 85 million to 110 million sorted cells were examined across all samples, and RNA yield correlated strongly with the number of cells per subset.

Beyond this particular receptor, the publication reports: At VDJ recombination sites, patients with type 1 diabetes made fewer insertions and deleted more nucleotides, a pattern implying thymic rearrangement abnormalities. PCR may preferentially amplify shorter templates, but because patient and control samples were amplified and corrected together, any resulting skew would affect both groups equally. Only small numbers of individuals were included in the HLA sub-analyses, which left unresolved whether HLA type had any influence on TCRB rearrangement. Because cDNA was sequenced instead of genomic DNA, activated cells with high expression could be over-represented, although the groups did not differ in activation or CD3 levels. Naive, central memory and regulatory TCRB repertoires appeared to be more similar among patients than among healthy donors. A moderate but significant shortening of TCRB CDR3 length was observed in type 1 diabetes patients in all four CD4+ subsets.

All of the isolated RNA was reverse transcribed with the High Capacity cDNA Reverse Transcription Kit, so expressed TCRB transcripts were sequenced. Deep immunoSEQ sequencing was applied to naive, central memory and regulatory T cell samples, giving an average of roughly 3.5 million total reads per sample. Sorted cells were lysed in RLT buffer, and RNA was extracted using DNase-treated RNeasy Micro or Mini kits according to cell number. Each cell subset was processed on its own to prevent cross-contamination, while patient and healthy donor samples were processed together. The immunoSEQ multiplex PCR was used to amplify TCRB sequences from cDNA, yielding 87-bp fragments that span the CDR3 region. Sequencing of the amplicons was performed on the Illumina HiSeq platform. As for the original processing: Synthetic template baselines were used to correct PCR bias computationally, reads within Hamming distance 2 were collapsed, and singletons that could not be merged were discarded. Reads were aligned against IMGT so that V, D and J genes, CDR3 length and insertions or deletions at six rearrangement sites could be assigned. Within each subset, clonotype counts were normalized to sorted cell number, after which true diversity and Gini coefficients were computed with the tcR R package. The overlap coefficient, calculated on TCRB nucleotide sequences, was used to measure repertoire sharing. Out-of-frame TCRB sequences from naive cells were analyzed as a proxy for the pre-selection repertoire. The source is immuneACCESS, and TCRdb retained only in-frame sequences with V and J called. Part of the clones is not carried over; for the studies checked, unresolved V genes explain less than half of this, and the remainder is unexplained. Clonal size and the V and J genes are those of that table, whereas D and trimming came from the DNA. Recorded for this sample are about 350,000 clones; about 19% of them occurred a single time. The ten largest clonotypes hold 0.044% of the sample.

A single peripheral blood draw of about 116 mL on average was collected from each donor into heparinised tubes. A BD FACSAria II was used to sort naive, central memory, regulatory and stem cell-like memory CD4+ T cells with a panel that included CD45RO, CCR7, CD25, CD127, CD95 and CD27. Purity was above 98% for every sorted population. Right away, PBMCs were isolated by Lymphoprep density gradient centrifugation and were stained directly, with no culture step. Samples were stained and sorted in pairs, with one healthy donor and one patient per experiment, so that batch effects were minimized. This clonotype was sampled from a woman between 18 and 29 years old in good health. Sequencing was performed on naive CD4+ T cells from blood. The sample's cell subset or site label, decoded: true naive CD4+ T cells. The V gene is TRBV30 and the J gene is TRBJ2-5; the D gene remains uncertain. The CDR3 protein: CAWSPDQETQYF. The DNA sequence is given as TGTGCCTGGAGTCCCGACCAAGAGACCCAGTACTTC.